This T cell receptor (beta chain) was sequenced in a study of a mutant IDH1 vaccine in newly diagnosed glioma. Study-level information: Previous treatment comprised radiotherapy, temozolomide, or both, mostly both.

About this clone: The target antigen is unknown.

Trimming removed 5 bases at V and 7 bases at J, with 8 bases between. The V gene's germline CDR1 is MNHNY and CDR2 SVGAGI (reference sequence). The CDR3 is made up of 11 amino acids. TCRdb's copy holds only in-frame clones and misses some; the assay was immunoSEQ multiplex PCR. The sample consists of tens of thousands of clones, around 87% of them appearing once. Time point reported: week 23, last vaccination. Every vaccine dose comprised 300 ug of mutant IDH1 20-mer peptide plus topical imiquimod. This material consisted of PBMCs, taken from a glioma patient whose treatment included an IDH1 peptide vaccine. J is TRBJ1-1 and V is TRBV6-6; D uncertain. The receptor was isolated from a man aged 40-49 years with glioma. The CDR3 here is CASSKRDEAFF. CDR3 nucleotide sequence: TGTGCCAGCAGTAAGCGGGATGAAGCTTTCTTT.